This entry concerns a single T cell receptor (beta chain). Its specific antigen is unknown. Nothing much larger sits one base from this clone, and base qualities are not available. The germline V gene (reference sequence) yields LNHDA for CDR1 and SQIVND for CDR2. Germline trimming: 5 bases from V, 5 bases from J; junction bases outside gene matches: 8. The CDR3 has 15 amino acids, counting the end cysteine and phenylalanine. The entry retains the CDR3 DNA only, 45 bases that are in frame from base 1. The immunoSEQ Assay, a bias-controlled multiplex PCR, was used to amplify TCRbeta CDR3 regions from genomic DNA. From the authors' description of their analysis: The number of nucleated cells in each sample was estimated from the amplification of reference gene primers within the assay. Sequence reads were collapsed and filtered to measure the absolute abundance of every unique TCRbeta CDR3 rearrangement. For each sample, productive Simpson clonality was calculated as the square root of Simpson's diversity index over productive rearrangements. As stored in TCRdb, this immuneACCESS dataset retains in-frame rearrangements with V and J assigned. A fraction of the clones does not appear; measured against another copy, unresolved V genes explain less than half of the discrepancy, and the remainder lacks a known reason. V, J and clone size derive from that table, while D and trimming were established from the DNA sequence. This sample is represented by approximately 210,000 clones; 80% to 85% of them were singletons. Over 9.5% of the sample belongs to the ten largest clones.

This sample was included in a study of blood T cell repertoires in COVID-19 (dated by TCRdb to about 2020). In the study overall: The collaborator samples originated in the United States, Italy and Spain and spanned the acute and convalescent phases of COVID-19. The material from the prospective study consisted of cDNA or gDNA derived from T cells, B-cell-depleted T cells, or PBMCs. Deeply sampled blood TCRbeta repertoires from subjects exposed to, actively infected with, or recovered from COVID-19 were included in the dataset. A freely available public database, intended as a resource for researchers studying the immune response to SARS-CoV-2, is where the repertoires were released. The samples were drawn from the first 160 participants of the ongoing ImmuneRACE study and from roughly 1,300 subjects provided by 6 global collaborators. Sample metadata almost always included a de-identified subject ID, COVID-19 status, age in years and sex. Where available, HLA class I and class II types were obtained from metadata supplied by the sample provider rather than from assay-based typing. What the study reported, not specific to this receptor: How much clinical and demographic metadata was included differed by source and by participant, and the metadata was provided uncurated.

One collaborating source in Seattle enrolled patients while the patients were actively infected and followed the patients over time throughout the course of disease. The collaborating institutions used their own protocols to collect whole blood in K2EDTA tubes. For TCRbeta analysis, collaborators shipped samples in one of three forms: frozen whole blood, isolated PBMCs, or DNA extracted from either of those sample types. The TCR comes from an elderly woman with COVID-19, enrolled during active disease. The sequenced sample was peripheral blood. The rearranged chain carries TRBV19 and TRBJ2-2, and TRBD1 aligns with 7 junction nucleotides. The bases are TGTGCCAGTAGTTCCACAGGGGTTACGACCGGGGAGCTGTTTTTT. Translated, it reads CASSSTGVTTGELFF.